This T cell receptor (beta chain) was captured by sequencing in a study of blood T cell repertoires in COVID-19. Study context: Researchers got acute and convalescent COVID-19 samples from the United States, Italy and Spain. T cells, B-cell-depleted T cells, or PBMCs provided the cDNA or gDNA that served as material.

Seattle-derived patients entered the study during active infection and were followed longitudinally. Germline CDR1 is SGDLS and CDR2 is YYNGEE. The trim removed 0 bases at V and 2 bases at J, leaving 3 bases unmatched. The CDR3 runs 16 residues. Per the original methods: Amplified reference gene primers provided the basis for estimating nucleated cell counts. TCRdb's table, derived via immunoSEQ multiplex PCR, lists solely in-frame clones and lacks some. The V and J calls and clone size are taken from that table; D and trimming were inferred from the DNA. The top ten hold 0.8% to 1% of the sample, which has 200,000 to 250,000 clones, 92% seen once.

The rearrangement uses TRBV9 and TRBJ1-3; 9 bases match TRBD1. Specimen: peripheral blood. This sequence was found in a man between 60 and 70 years old with COVID-19, enrolled during active disease. The CDR3 loop reads CASSVGTGGAGNTIYF. The CDR3 nucleotides read TGTGCCAGCAGCGTAGGTACAGGGGGCGCTGGAAACACCATATATTTT.